This T cell receptor beta chain was obtained from a study of cytomegalovirus exposure and HLA in healthy donors. Study-level background: The same platform as the roughly 670 first-cohort repertoires was used for the 100 to 150 validation repertoires, a later analysis reported.

The table came from immunoSEQ multiplex PCR; TCRdb's copy has only in-frame clones and leaves some out. The sample lists approximately 230,000 clones, more than 75% occurring once. The study, taken as a whole, reports: First-cohort TCR clusters tended to co-occur in the roughly 130 validation repertoires, a later analysis found.

Worth noting for this clone: The antigen is not known.

Germline CDR1 SGHTA, CDR2 FQGTGA. This CDR3 contains 13 residues. Trimming left V 1 base short and J 6 bases short, with 10 bases between. Input material: PBMCs. The TCR originated in a man younger than 35 in good health and CMV-seropositive. The rearrangement links TRBV7-3 to TRBJ2-7; possible D gene TRBD1, 7 bases. The DNA for the CDR3 is TGTGCCAGCAGCTTAAACAGGGGAGGCGAGCAGTACTTC. This translates into CASSLNRGGEQYF.